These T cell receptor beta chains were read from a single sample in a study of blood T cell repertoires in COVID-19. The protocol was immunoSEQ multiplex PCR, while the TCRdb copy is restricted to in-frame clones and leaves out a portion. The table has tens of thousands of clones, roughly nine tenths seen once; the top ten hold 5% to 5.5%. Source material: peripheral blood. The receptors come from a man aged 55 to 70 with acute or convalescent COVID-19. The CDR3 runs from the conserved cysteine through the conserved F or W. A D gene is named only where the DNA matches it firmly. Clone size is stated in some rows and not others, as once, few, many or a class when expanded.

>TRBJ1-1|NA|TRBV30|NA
TGTGCCTGGAGTGTACCAGGACAGCAGAACACTGAAGCTTTCTTT
CAWSVPGQQNTEAFF
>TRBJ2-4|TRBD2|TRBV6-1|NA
TGTGCCAGCAGTGAAGCGGGGGGGAACGGCATTCAGTACTTC
CASSEAGGNGIQYF
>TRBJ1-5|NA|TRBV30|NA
TGTGCCTGGAGTGTACAAGGCAATCAGCCCCAGCATTTT
CAWSVQGNQPQHF
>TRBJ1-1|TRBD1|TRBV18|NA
TGTGCCAGCTCACCGGCGTCGAGACAGGGGAACACTGAAGCTTTCTTT
CASSPASRQGNTEAFF
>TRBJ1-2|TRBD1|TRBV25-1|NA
TGTGCCAGCAGAGTCGAGGGACAGCCCTTTTACACCTTC
CASRVEGQPFYTF
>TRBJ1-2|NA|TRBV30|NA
TGTGCCTGGATCAGGGAATCGGGCTACACCTTC
CAWIRESGYTF
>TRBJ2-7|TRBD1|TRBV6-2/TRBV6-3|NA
TGTGCCAGCAGTATGGGACAGGGGGTCTACGAGCAGTACTTC
CASSMGQGVYEQYF
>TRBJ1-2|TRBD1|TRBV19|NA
TGTGCCAGTAGTCCGCAGGGGGCGGATGGCTACACCTTC
CASSPQGADGYTF
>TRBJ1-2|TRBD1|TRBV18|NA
TGTGCCAGCTCACCACCGAGCGGCGGGCAGGGGGCGCGTGGCTACACCTTC
CASSPPSGGQGARGYTF
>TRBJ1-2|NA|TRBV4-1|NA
TGCGCCAGCAGCCAAGATGGCAGGGACTATGGCTACACCTTC
CASSQDGRDYGYTF
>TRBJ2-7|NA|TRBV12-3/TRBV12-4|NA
TGTGCCAGCAGCCCACAGGGTTACGAGCAGTACTTC
CASSPQGYEQYF
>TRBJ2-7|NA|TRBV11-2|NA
TGTGCCAGCAGCCCGACAGCGGGTTACGAGCAGTACTTC
CASSPTAGYEQYF
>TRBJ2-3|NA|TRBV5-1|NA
TGCGCCAGCATGGGGGCGAGGGGCGTCACAGATACGCAGTATTTT
CASMGARGVTDTQYF
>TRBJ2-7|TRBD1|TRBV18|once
TGTGCCAGCTCCGGGGACAGACGCGAGCAGTACTTC
CASSGDRREQYF
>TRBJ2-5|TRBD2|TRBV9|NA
TGTGCCAGCAGCGTAGGGGGCGAGCGGGGGACGGAGACCCAGTACTTC
CASSVGGERGTETQYF
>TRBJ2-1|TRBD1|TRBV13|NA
TGTGCCAGCAGCCCCAGGGACAGCTCCTACAATGAGCAGTTCTTC
CASSPRDSSYNEQFF
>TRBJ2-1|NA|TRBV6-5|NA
TGTGCCAGCGGACCCCAGGGACTGTCCTACAATGAGCAGTTCTTC
CASGPQGLSYNEQFF
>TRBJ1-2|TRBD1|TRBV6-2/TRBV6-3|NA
TGTGCCAGCAGTTCAAGTCCCGGGACAGGGTCTGGCTACACCTTC
CASSSSPGTGSGYTF
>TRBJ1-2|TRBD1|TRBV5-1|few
TGCGCCAGCAGCTCGGCCGCCGGGACAGCAAACTATGGCTACACCTTC
CASSSAAGTANYGYTF
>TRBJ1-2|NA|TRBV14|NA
TGTGCCAGCAGTCAATACCAGAACTATGGCTACACCTTC
CASSQYQNYGYTF
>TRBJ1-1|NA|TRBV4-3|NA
TGCGCCAGCAGCCATTCGGGGGGGAGAAGAAACACTGAAGCTTTCTTT
CASSHSGGRRNTEAFF
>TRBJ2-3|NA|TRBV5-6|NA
TGTGCCAGCAGCTTCGCTGGATGGGAGGATACGCAGTATTTT
CASSFAGWEDTQYF